Listed below are T cell receptor beta chains from one sample, sequenced in a study of T cells after yellow fever vaccination. From the 5' RACE reads, TCRdb called clonotypes with MiXCR, one entry per CDR3 protein. The data hold just under 600,000 distinct CDR3 sequences, with approximately 13% observed a single time. Sequencing was performed on PBMCs, taken on the day of the yellow fever booster vaccination. These receptors came from a young man who received the YFV17D yellow fever vaccine. The CDR3 runs from the conserved cysteine through the conserved F or W. Each record gives: D gene, J gene, V gene, clone size, CDR3 protein, CDR3 DNA. The D gene is left open where the match is weak. Clone size is given for some rows only: seen once, a few or many times, or a class if the clone is expanded.

. | TRBJ1-1 | TRBV5-8 | few | CASSFEMGWDSEAFF | TGTGCCAGCAGCTTCGAAATGGGCTGGGATTCGGAAGCTTTCTTT
. | TRBJ2-7 | TRBV11-2 | . | CASSSKGQYYEQYF | TGTGCCAGCAGCTCTAAAGGACAGTACTACGAGCAGTACTTC
. | TRBJ1-2 | TRBV6-5 | . | CASSYEAGVYGYTF | TGTGCCAGCAGTTACGAAGCAGGTGTATATGGCTACACCTTC
. | TRBJ2-3 | TRBV21-1 | . | CASSKKVISDTQYF | TGTGCCAGCAGCAAGAAGGTCATATCAGATACGCAGTATTTT
TRBD1 | TRBJ2-1 | TRBV28 | . | CASSLRGQVFF | TGTGCCAGCAGTTTGCGGGGACAGGTGTTCTTC
TRBD2 | TRBJ2-3 | TRBV4-1 | few | CASSQEASGITSAPDTQYF | TGCGCCAGCAGCCAAGAGGCTAGCGGGATCACGTCGGCCCCAGATACGCAGTATTTT
. | TRBJ2-1 | TRBV20-1 | . | CSAKGPYNEQFF | TGCAGTGCTAAGGGACCCTACAATGAGCAGTTCTTC
TRBD2 | TRBJ2-7 | TRBV20-1 | few | CSARPAGGVSYEQYF | TGCAGTGCTAGACCGGCGGGAGGAGTTTCCTACGAGCAGTACTTC
. | TRBJ2-7 | TRBV3-1 | few | CASSQTTEQYF | TGTGCCAGCAGCCAAACAACTGAGCAGTACTTC
TRBD2 | TRBJ2-3 | TRBV18 | few | CASSPMTSGSMDTQYF | TGTGCCAGCTCACCAATGACTAGCGGGAGTATGGATACGCAGTATTTT
. | TRBJ2-7 | TRBV5-1 | . | CASSLDSPFYEQYF | TGCGCCAGCAGCTTGGATTCTCCGTTCTACGAGCAGTACTTC
. | TRBJ2-1 | TRBV7-8 | many | CASSGGASGSYNEQFF | TGTGCCAGCAGTGGGGGGGCTAGCGGCTCCTACAATGAGCAGTTCTTC
TRBD1 | TRBJ2-3 | TRBV18 | few | CASSPNQGATDTQYF | TGTGCCAGCTCACCCAACCAGGGGGCGACAGATACGCAGTATTTT
TRBD1 | TRBJ2-7 | TRBV27 | few | CASSLLASTGGQYEQYF | TGTGCCAGCAGTCTCCTCGCTTCGACAGGGGGCCAATACGAGCAGTACTTC
. | TRBJ2-5 | TRBV10-3 | few | CAISGGARQETQYF | TGTGCCATCAGCGGTGGAGCTAGGCAAGAGACCCAGTACTTC
. | TRBJ2-3 | TRBV10-1 | few | CASSDHSGSTDTQYF | TGCGCCAGCAGTGACCATTCGGGGAGCACAGATACGCAGTATTTT
TRBD2 | TRBJ2-3 | TRBV6-2/TRBV6-3 | few | CASRPGTTARGSSRGTDTQYF | TGTGCCAGCAGACCCGGGACTACCGCGAGGGGTAGTAGTCGAGGCACAGATACGCAGTATTTT
. | TRBJ1-5 | TRBV7-8 | . | CASSLGRLGLSNQPQHF | TGTGCCAGCAGCTTAGGCCGCCTGGGCCTTAGCAATCAGCCCCAGCATTTT
. | TRBJ2-6 | TRBV5-8 | few | CASSRVHADSGANVLTF | TGTGCCAGCAGCAGGGTACACGCTGACTCTGGGGCCAACGTCCTGACTTTC
TRBD1 | TRBJ2-7 | TRBV20-1 | few | CSAGAGTGTYEQYF | TGCAGTGCAGGTGCCGGGACAGGGACCTACGAGCAGTACTTC
. | TRBJ2-5 | TRBV2 | few | CASKVAEIQETQYF | TGTGCCAGCAAGGTCGCGGAAATACAAGAGACCCAGTACTTC
. | TRBJ2-1 | TRBV3-1 | . | CASSQGRLEIYNEQFF | TGTGCCAGCAGCCAAGGGAGGCTAGAGATCTACAATGAGCAGTTCTTC
. | TRBJ2-5 | TRBV4-2 | few | CASSTQRKETQYF | TGTGCCAGCAGCACCCAGAGAAAAGAGACCCAGTACTTC
. | TRBJ2-5 | TRBV7-2 | many | CASSSGLPGETQYF | TGTGCCAGCAGCTCGGGACTGCCGGGGGAGACCCAGTACTTC
. | TRBJ1-2 | TRBV5-1 | few | CASSLEGTVVYGYTF | TGCGCCAGCAGCTTGGAGGGAACCGTGGTCTATGGCTACACCTTC
. | TRBJ2-5 | TRBV21-1 | . | CASSNPRVGTGQQETQYF | TGTGCCAGCAGCAACCCGAGGGTGGGGACAGGGCAACAAGAGACCCAGTACTTC